This T cell receptor (beta chain) emerged from a study of cytomegalovirus exposure and HLA in healthy donors. CDR1 and CDR2 (germline): KGHSH, LQKENI. V was trimmed by 2 bases and J by 5 bases, leaving 16 bases between them. The CDR3 has 16 residues. PCR employed 60 Vbeta and 13 Jbeta primers. Using immunoSEQ multiplex PCR, the repertoire was profiled, and TCRdb retains in-frame clones only, with some absent. This table holds 170,000 or so clones, roughly three quarters found once. The sequence came from a woman between 50 and 59 years old in good health and CMV-seropositive. Sequenced input: PBMCs. This chain joins TRBV18 and TRBJ2-1; D is possibly TRBD2 (5 bases). The CDR3 loop is CASSPVTTSRDNEQFF. As DNA, the CDR3 is TGTGCCAGCTCACCAGTGACTACCAGCCGCGACAATGAGCAGTTCTTC.